The 26 T cell receptor beta chains below were found in one sample sequenced in a study of blood T cell repertoires in COVID-19 (dated by TCRdb to 2020 to 2021). Receptor libraries were prepared by the immunoSEQ multiplex PCR assay. In its TCRdb copy, this immuneACCESS table keeps in-frame sequences only and misses some clones. Where compared with another copy, unresolved V genes explain less than half of these, and the others have no known cause. In this sample the table shows 100,000 to 150,000 clones, around four fifths of which occur a single time. The ten most abundant clones make up about 2.3% of the sample. The specimen was PBMCs or T cells enriched from blood (not recorded which). These receptors were obtained from a man aged 35 to 55 with acute COVID-19.

V is TRBV19 and J is TRBJ1-1, with a tentative D call TRBD1 (5 bases). Germline loops: CDR1 LNHDA, CDR2 SQIVND (reference sequence). The CDR3 is 14 amino acids. The ends were cut back, 5 bases at V and 3 bases at J, with 13 bases in the middle. The CDR3 is CASSFYGRDTEAFF. The CDR3 DNA reads TGTGCCAGTAGTTTCTATGGCAGGGACACTGAAGCTTTCTTT. The variable domain in full, with the rest retrieved from reference TRBV19 and TRBJ1-1, is DGGITQSPKYLFRKEGQNVTLSCEQNLNHDAMYWYRQDPGQGLRLIYYSQIVNDFQKGDIAEGYSVSREKKESFPLTVTSAQKNPTAFYLCASSFYGRDTEAFFGQGTRLTVV.

The chain carries TRBV29-1 and TRBJ1-1; D unclear. From germline, CDR1 is SQVTM and CDR2 ANQGSEA. The CDR3 covers 11 residues. Trimming pared 4 bases from V and 3 bases from J, leaving 6 bases between. CDR3 protein: CSVARDTEAFF. As DNA, the CDR3 is TGCAGCGTTGCGAGGGACACTGAAGCTTTCTTT.

The chain joins TRBV11-1 to TRBJ2-3; perhaps TRBD1 as D (5 bases). V dropped 7 bases and J dropped 8 bases, with 19 bases sitting between them. This CDR3 spans 14 amino acids. CDR1 SGHAT and CDR2 FQDESV come from the germline V gene (reference sequence). For the CDR3, the DNA is TGTGCCAGCACAGGGATTTTGACTTACGGTACGCAGTATTTT. Translated: CASTGILTYGTQYF.

V and J are TRBV6-5 and TRBJ1-2, with a tentative D call TRBD1 (5 bases). The CDR3 loop spans 14 amino acids. Germline-derived CDR1 and CDR2 are MNHEY and SVGAGI. The V and J ends lost 0 bases and 8 bases respectively, with 13 bases between them. CDR3 protein: CASSYSSGAFGYTF. The DNA for the CDR3 is TGTGCCAGCAGTTACTCGAGCGGGGCATTCGGCTACACCTTC.

The chain employs TRBV5-5 and TRBJ1-1, with a tentative D call TRBD1 (6 bases). CDR3 length: 14 amino acids. Trimming shortened V by 0 bases and J by 6 bases, and 12 bases separated the two germline ends. CDR1 is SGHKS and CDR2 is YYEKEE in the germline V gene (reference sequence). The CDR3 bases are TGTGCCAGCAGCTTGGGGCTGGCAGGGGCTGAAGCTTTCTTT. Translated: CASSLGLAGAEAFF. The variable domain in full, completed from reference TRBV5-5 and TRBJ1-1, reads DAGVTQSPTHLIKTRGQQVTLRCSPISGHKSVSWYQQVLGQGPQFIFQYYEKEERGRGNFPDRFSARQFPNYSSELNVNALLLGDSALYLCASSLGLAGAEAFFGQGTRLTVV.

The chain recombines TRBV5-1 with TRBJ1-3; the D is unclear. Germline-derived CDR1 and CDR2 are SGHRS and YFSETQ. Deletions cut 1 base from V and 0 bases from J, with 11 bases between. The CDR3 is made up of 16 amino acids. CDR3 nucleotide sequence: TGCGCCAGCAGCTTGCTCGCAGGCAGCTCTGGAAACACCATATATTTT. Encoded protein: CASSLLAGSSGNTIYF.

Comment on this clone: The junction departs from the called germline gene at one end, perhaps through a read error. This CDR3 reads CASLEGLPKPEAFF. The CDR3 DNA follows: TGTGCCAGCTTGGAGGGGCTGCCGAAGCCTGAGGCTTTCTTT. The chain couples TRBV5-5 to TRBJ1-1, with TRBD1 as a possible D gene (5 bases). Germline assignment: CDR1 SGHKS and CDR2 YYEKEE (reference sequence). The CDR3 contains 14 residues.

This chain links TRBV19 with TRBJ1-4; a weak D match, TRBD1 (6 bases). This CDR3 region has 15 residues. Trimming removed 5 bases at V and 4 bases at J, with 14 bases between. Germline V lookup: CDR1 LNHDA, CDR2 SQIVND (reference sequence). In DNA, the CDR3 is TGTGCCAGTAGTCCCAGGGGAAGGATTAATGAAAAACTGTTTTTT. This gives the protein CASSPRGRINEKLFF.

This clone has only one observation. V gene TRBV5-3 combines with J gene TRBJ2-3; unclear D gene. TRBV5-3 is given ORF status, its function remaining uncertain. Trimming stripped 4 bases from V and 2 bases from J, with 14 bases between. CDR3 length: 15 amino acids. CDR3 bases: TGTGCCAGAAGCCAAGCGCCTATATTCACAGATACGCAGTATTTT. This translates into CARSQAPIFTDTQYF.

The chain carries TRBV4-2 and TRBJ1-2; 9 bases align to TRBD1. The CDR3 contains 16 residues. Germline V gene data show CDR1 as LGHNA and CDR2 as YNFKEQ. V trimming: 0 bases; J trimming: 8 bases; junction bases outside the gene matches: 10. The CDR3: CASSQDLGDRAGGYTF. CDR3 in DNA: TGTGCCAGCAGCCAAGATCTGGGGGACAGGGCCGGCGGCTACACCTTC.

V usage is TRBV12-3 or TRBV12-4 and J usage is TRBJ1-1; 7 bases map to TRBD1. This CDR3 has 13 amino acids. The trim removed 8 bases at V and 0 bases at J, leaving 3 bases unmatched. CDR3 coding DNA: TGTGCCAGCCACCAGGGGGTGAACACTGAAGCTTTCTTT. Protein product: CASHQGVNTEAFF.

The chain uses TRBV6-5 and TRBJ1-6, with D maybe TRBD1 (5 bases). Germline V gene data show CDR1 as MNHEY and CDR2 as SVGAGI. CDR3 size: 14 residues. Trimming stripped 8 bases from V and 8 bases from J, with 16 bases between. The CDR3 DNA reads as TGTGCCAGCCTACCGGCCGACAGTTATTCACCCCTCCACTTT. Amino acid sequence: CASLPADSYSPLHF.

The chain carries TRBV18 and TRBJ2-2; weak D call: TRBD2 (5 bases). This CDR3 has 17 amino acids. Germline V gene lookup returns CDR1 KGHSH and CDR2 LQKENI. Between the trimmed V and J ends, which lost 1 base and 2 bases, there was a span of 14 bases. The CDR3 reads CASSPQGLAGNTGELFF. The DNA of the CDR3 is TGTGCCAGCTCACCACAGGGCCTAGCCGGTAACACCGGGGAGCTGTTTTTT.

This rearrangement joins TRBV15 to TRBJ2-5, with TRBD1 as a possible D gene (5 bases). Trimming pared 0 bases from V and 9 bases from J, leaving 8 bases between. Germline values: CDR1 LNHNV, CDR2 YYDKDF (reference sequence). CDR3 length equals 12 residues. CDR3 amino acids: CATSRDKGAQYF. CDR3 bases: TGTGCCACCAGCAGAGATAAAGGGGCCCAGTACTTC.

This chain uses TRBV2 with TRBJ2-1; TRBD2 might be the D (6 bases). CDR3 length equals 18 residues. Germline loops: CDR1 SNHLY, CDR2 FYNNEI. V was trimmed by 6 bases and J by 0 bases, leaving 21 bases between them. The DNA for the CDR3 is TGTGCCAGCAGGGCTCCGGGACTGAGATTCGGCTCCTACAATGAGCAGTTCTTC. It translates to CASRAPGLRFGSYNEQFF.

The rearrangement uses TRBV5-1 and TRBJ1-1; 8 positions match TRBD1. The CDR3 runs to 16 residues. V shed 1 base, J shed 4 bases, and the junction held 9 bases outside the gene matches. CDR1 is SGHRS, CDR2 YFSETQ, per germline. The CDR3 sequence is CASSLQKTGERTEAFF. The CDR3 nucleotides read TGCGCCAGCAGCTTGCAAAAGACAGGGGAACGCACTGAAGCTTTCTTT.

This clone was recorded once. V is TRBV9 and J is TRBJ2-1; a weak D match, TRBD2 (5 bases). Trimming took off 0 bases at V and 10 bases at J, with 5 bases between the two ends. Germline V gene data show CDR1 as SGDLS and CDR2 as YYNGEE. The CDR3 contains 11 residues. The CDR3 DNA follows: TGTGCCAGCAGCGTAGGCGGGGAGCAGTTCTTC. Protein sequence: CASSVGGEQFF.

The chain has TRBV29-1 and TRBJ1-2; TRBD1 agrees at 7 bases. After removal of 6 bases from V and 6 bases from J, the junction contained 7 bases not matched to a gene. The CDR3 sequence is 12 residues long. Germline V gene sequence: CDR1 SQVTM, CDR2 ANQGSEA. The CDR3 DNA is TGCAGCGTCGACAGGGCGTCCGATGGCTACACCTTC. Translating gives CSVDRASDGYTF.

This clone has a handful of counts. The chain couples TRBV28 to TRBJ1-4; maybe TRBD1 (6 bases). Germline assignment: CDR1 MDHEN and CDR2 SYDVKM. Trimming stripped 7 bases from V and 0 bases from J, with 9 bases between. This CDR3 comprises 14 residues. The CDR3 reads CASTRTATNEKLFF. In DNA, the CDR3 is TGTGCCAGCACCCGGACAGCAACTAATGAAAAACTGTTTTTT.

This clone occurred once. V is TRBV9 and J is TRBJ1-4; D perhaps matches TRBD1 (5 bases). CDR3 length equals 15 residues. The germline V gene has CDR1 SGDLS and CDR2 YYNGEE. Trimming took off 0 bases at V and 3 bases at J, with 9 bases between the two ends. This CDR3 reads CASSVVGEANEKLFF. The CDR3 coding sequence is TGTGCCAGCAGCGTAGTAGGGGAGGCTAATGAAAAACTGTTTTTT.

The rearrangement uses TRBV7-6 and TRBJ2-3; 9 bases match TRBD2. The CDR3 consists of 17 residues. The V gene's germline CDR1 is SGHVS and CDR2 FNYEAQ. With V trimmed by 5 bases and J by 3 bases, 12 bases remained unmatched. In DNA form, the CDR3 reads TGTGCCAGCAGCCAGGCGGCGGGAGGGGAATGGACAGATACGCAGTATTTT. Translation: CASSQAAGGEWTDTQYF. Full variable domain (rest looked up from reference TRBV7-6 and TRBJ2-3): GAGVSQSPRYKVTKRGQDVALRCDPISGHVSLYWYRQALGQGPEFLTYFNYEAQQDKSGLPNDRFSAERPEGSISTLTIQRTEQRDSAMYRCASSQAAGGEWTDTQYFGPGTRLTVL.

The chain employs TRBV7-9 and TRBJ1-6, with TRBD1 matching 7 bases. J lost 13 bases, V lost 0 bases, and 6 bases had no gene match. From germline, CDR1 is SEHNR and CDR2 FQNEAQ (reference sequence). CDR3 length: 14 amino acids. CDR3 amino acids: CASSLAGQAYPLHF. DNA of the CDR3: TGTGCCAGCAGCTTAGCTGGACAGGCCTATCCCCTCCACTTT.

CDR3 amino acids: CASSPWTEGNQPQHF. The CDR3 coding sequence is TGTGCCAGCAGCCCGTGGACAGAGGGGAATCAGCCCCAGCATTTT. The J gene is TRBJ1-5, the V gene TRBV27, with a weak D call TRBD1 (6 bases). V was pared by 6 bases and J by 4 bases, with 16 bases between. This CDR3 contains 15 residues. Germline lookup yields CDR1 MNHEY and CDR2 SMNVEV (reference sequence).

The V and J genes are TRBV3-1 (or the pseudogene TRBV3-2) and TRBJ2-7, with D perhaps TRBD2 (5 bases). V lost 0 bases and J lost 7, with 16 bases in between. This CDR3 is 15 amino acids long. Germline CDR1 is LGHDT and CDR2 is YNNKEL (reference sequence). CDR3 DNA sequence: TGTGCCAGCAGCCAAGAAGGAGCGGTGACCCGGGAGCAGTACTTC. Translated: CASSQEGAVTREQYF.

This clone was recorded a few times. The V gene is TRBV11-3, the J gene TRBJ1-1; D uncertain. Germline CDR1 reads SGHNT; CDR2 reads YENEEA. This CDR3 region has 14 residues. V lost 1 base, J lost 8 bases, and 14 bases lay in between. The DNA of the CDR3 is TGTGCCAGCAGCTTAGCGGCTACGTCTAGCGAAGCTTTCTTT. It is translated as CASSLAATSSEAFF.

The chain employs TRBV19 and TRBJ1-2; TRBD1 is a possible D gene (6 bases). The CDR3 has 17 amino acids. V was pared by 3 bases and J by 8 bases, with 25 bases between. Germline-derived CDR1 and CDR2 are LNHDA and SQIVND (reference sequence). CDR3 sequence: CASSIHPRQAASRGYTF. The CDR3 DNA reads as TGTGCCAGTAGTATTCATCCCCGACAGGCTGCTTCGAGGGGCTACACCTTC.